Sequencing of this TCR beta chain was carried out in a study of OX40 agonist ivuxolimab in advanced cancers. Study-wide context: The drug used for patients, ivuxolimab, was an agonistic anti-OX40 (CD134) antibody. Ivuxolimab doses were 0.01, 0.1, 0.3, 1.5, 3 or 10 mg/kg every 2 weeks. The diagnoses of dose-escalation patients were hepatocellular carcinoma, melanoma, renal cell or head and neck cancer.

Assay used: immunoSEQ multiplex PCR; TCRdb lists only in-frame clones, some missing. Of under 60,000 clones in the sample, roughly 90% are singletons; the top ten hold roughly 4.5%. CDR3 length: 15 residues. The germline CDR1 and CDR2 sequences are LNHDA and SQIVND (reference sequence). With V trimmed by 4 bases and J by 6 bases, 7 bases remained unmatched. V gene TRBV19 combines with J gene TRBJ1-5; 9 bases agree with TRBD1. Here the sequenced sample was CD4+ or CD8+ T cells sorted from blood, taken in a trial of the OX40 agonist ivuxolimab. The TCR sequence derives from an adult with an advanced solid tumor such as melanoma, head and neck, liver or kidney cancer. CDR3 sequence reads: CASSSTGGAGQPQHF. The CDR3 DNA reads TGTGCCAGTAGTAGCACAGGGGGCGCGGGTCAGCCCCAGCATTTT.